This T cell receptor (beta chain) was sequenced during a study of CXCR3-negative and CXCR3-positive naive CD8 T cells (dated by TCRdb to the late 2010s). Describing the broader study: In total, 120 million to 150 million TRB reads were obtained, which works out to roughly 1.5 +/- 0.3 million reads per library. TRBV-TRBJ cluster analysis included naive subsets from roughly 5 donors and memory cells from 3 donors. Diversity and physicochemical repertoire analyses were performed on around twelve donors pooled from two independent experiments. The research as a whole found: Freshly isolated PBMCs were used for most assays because CXCR3 expression went down partially after cryopreservation. TRBV-TRBJ usage was similar between naive CXCR3-negative and CXCR3-positive cells from the same donor, while memory cells showed distinct patterns. Surface CD5, linked to self-reactivity in mice, was comparable between naive subsets; TCR interaction strength was therefore also inferred from TRB CDR3 physicochemical properties. Repertoire diversity was comparably high in both naive subsets but much lower in memory CD8+ T cells.

The sequencer was a NextSeq 550. The Human TCR Profiling Kit (MiLaboratory) was used to make UMI-labeled 5' RACE TRB cDNA libraries. The full amount of extracted RNA was used for cDNA synthesis, and the full amount of resulting cDNA was used for PCR amplification. Libraries were prepared in parallel with an identical number of PCR cycles. The authors' analysis ran thus. With a requirement of at least two reads per UMI, MIGEC and MiXCR extracted about 52,000 +/- 9,100 unique UMI-labeled TRB cDNA molecules per library. On average, roughly 40,000 +/- 10,000 functional in-frame TRB CDR3 nucleotide clonotypes lacking stop codons were found per library. Diversity metrics, including normalized Shannon-Wiener and Chao1, were computed in VDJtools after downsampling to 5000 UMI-labeled TRB molecules per sample. Clonotype-size-weighted physicochemical properties of the central five CDR3 residues (interaction energy, strength, volume and Kidera factor 4) were computed in VDJtools. One entry per CDR3 protein sequence results from the TCRdb reprocessing of the reads, with DNA left out. Clone size and V and J calls follow TCRdb, not the original study. This sample's table contains about 56,000 distinct CDR3 sequences. Roughly 20% of the sample is in the top ten clones.

Remarks on this clonotype: Its binding antigen is unknown.

For every CD8+ T cell subset, 300,000 cells were flow-sorted straight into RLT lysis buffer, and each subset was sorted in triplicate. Peripheral blood mononuclear cells were isolated from buffy coats using standard density gradient centrifugation. Total RNA was extracted from sorted cells with an RNeasy Mini Kit. This clonotype was obtained from a human donor in good health. Some clones in this sample may be carry-over from other donors' samples. Source material: memory CD8+ T cells from blood. Reading the label with the study, this specimen's cell subset or site is: conventional CD8+ memory T cells (TMEM), sorted as controls.

The CDR3 corresponds to CASSPGLDSQYEQYF. The sequence links TRBV7-6 to TRBJ2-7; TCRdb's D gene call, TRBD1, goes unchecked for lack of DNA. From the germline V gene, CDR1 is SGHVS and CDR2 is FNYEAQ. Taken from cysteine to phenylalanine, the CDR3 has 15 residues. Only the protein is on record.